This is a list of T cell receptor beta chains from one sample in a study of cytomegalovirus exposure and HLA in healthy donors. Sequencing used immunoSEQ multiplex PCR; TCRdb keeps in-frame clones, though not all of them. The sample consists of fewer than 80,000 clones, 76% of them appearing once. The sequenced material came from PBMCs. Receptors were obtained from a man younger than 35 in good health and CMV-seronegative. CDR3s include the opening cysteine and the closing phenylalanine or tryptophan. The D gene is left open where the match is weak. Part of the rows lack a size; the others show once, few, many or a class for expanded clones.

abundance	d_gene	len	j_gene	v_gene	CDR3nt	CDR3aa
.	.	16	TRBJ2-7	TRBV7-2	TGTGCCAGCAGCCGGATAGGGGGGGCACATACCTACGAGCAGTACTTC	CASSRIGGAHTYEQYF
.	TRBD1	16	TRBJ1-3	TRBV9	TGTGCCAGCAGCCCGCGGACAGGGGTATCTGGAAACACCATATATTTT	CASSPRTGVSGNTIYF
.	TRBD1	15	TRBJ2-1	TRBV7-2	TGTGCCAGCAGCCGGGACAGAGGCTCCTACAATGAGCAGTTCTTC	CASSRDRGSYNEQFF
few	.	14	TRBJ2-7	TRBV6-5	TGTGCCAGCAGTTCCCTCTTGAGGCCCTACGAGCAGTACTTC	CASSSLLRPYEQYF
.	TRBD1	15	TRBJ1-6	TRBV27	TGTGCCAGCAGTCTCACAGCCGGGACAGTCGCACCCCTCCACTTT	CASSLTAGTVAPLHF
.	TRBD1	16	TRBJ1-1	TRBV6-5	TGTGCCAGCAGTTACAGTTCAGGGGGCGGGGATGGTGAAGCTTTCTTT	CASSYSSGGGDGEAFF
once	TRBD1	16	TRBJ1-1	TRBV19	TGTGCCAGTAGTATAGGGGACAGGGCCGGGAACACTGAAGCTTTCTTT	CASSIGDRAGNTEAFF
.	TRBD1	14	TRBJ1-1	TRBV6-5	TGTGCCAGCAGTGGGACAGGATACAACACTGAAGCTTTCTTT	CASSGTGYNTEAFF
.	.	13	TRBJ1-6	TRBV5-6	TGTGCCAGCAGCTTAGGGACTGCGGTACCCCTCCACTTT	CASSLGTAVPLHF
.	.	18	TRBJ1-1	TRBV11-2	TGTGCCAGCAGCCTACTATCGGGTCTGGGTCCCCTGAGTACTGAAGCTTTCTTT	CASSLLSGLGPLSTEAFF
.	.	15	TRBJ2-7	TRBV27	TGTGCCAGCAGTTTAATAGGGGGTTCTAGATACGAGCAGTACTTC	CASSLIGGSRYEQYF
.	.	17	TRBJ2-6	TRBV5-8	TGTGCCAGCAGCAAACCGGGACACTCCTCTGGGGCCAACGTCCTGACTTTC	CASSKPGHSSGANVLTF
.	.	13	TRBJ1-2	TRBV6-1	TGTGCCAGCAGTGATGGATCGGGGTTCGGCTACACCTTC	CASSDGSGFGYTF
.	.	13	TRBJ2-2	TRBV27	TGTGCCAGCAGTTTCTCGGGGACCGGGGAGCTGTTTTTT	CASSFSGTGELFF
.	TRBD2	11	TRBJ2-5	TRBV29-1	TGCAGCGTTGAAGGGGGGGGAGAGCAGTACTTC	CSVEGGGEQYF
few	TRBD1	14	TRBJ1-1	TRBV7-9	TGTGCCAGCAGCCACAGGGGTATGAACACTGAAGCTTTCTTT	CASSHRGMNTEAFF
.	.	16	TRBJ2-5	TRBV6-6	TGTGCCAGCAGTCTTAGACAGGGAGGACGGCAAGAGACCCAGTACTTC	CASSLRQGGRQETQYF
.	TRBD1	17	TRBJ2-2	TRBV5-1	TGCGCCAGCAGCGGGGACAGGCGTTATAAATTTTCCGGGGAGCTGTTTTTT	CASSGDRRYKFSGELFF
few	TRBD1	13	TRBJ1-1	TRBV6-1	TGTGCCAGCAGTTCGCAGGGGGCCCTTGAAGCTTTCTTT	CASSSQGALEAFF
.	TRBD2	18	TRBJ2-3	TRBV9	TGTGCCAGCAGCGTAGACACTAGCGGGGGGGCAGGAGTAGATACGCAGTATTTT	CASSVDTSGGAGVDTQYF
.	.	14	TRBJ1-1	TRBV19	TGTGCCAGCAAGCCCCCACAGGGACGGGTCGAAGCTTTCTTT	CASKPPQGRVEAFF
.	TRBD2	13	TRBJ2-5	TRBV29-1	TGCAGCGGGGCCCGCGGGGGGGGAGAGACCCAGTACTTC	CSGARGGGETQYF
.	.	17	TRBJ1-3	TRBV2	TGTGCCAGCAGTGAAGCAAGGGGACTAAGCTCTGGAAACACCATATATTTT	CASSEARGLSSGNTIYF
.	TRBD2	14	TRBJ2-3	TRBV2	TGTGCCAGCACGGCTAGCGGGGTCACAGATACGCAGTATTTT	CASTASGVTDTQYF
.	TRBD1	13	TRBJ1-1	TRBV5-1	TGCGCCAGCACCCGAACAGGGGCCGAAGAAGCCTTCTTT	CASTRTGAEEAFF
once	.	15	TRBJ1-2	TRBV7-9	TGTGCCAGCAGCTTAGCTAGGCAGGAAGATTATGGCTACACCTTC	CASSLARQEDYGYTF
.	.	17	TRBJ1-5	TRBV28	TGTGCCAGCAGTCCCCCGGGGTGGGTCCTTAGCAATCAGCCCCAGCATTTT	CASSPPGWVLSNQPQHF
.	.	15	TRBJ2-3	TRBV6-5	TGTGCCAGCAGCGACCAGGGTGCGATCTGGGGTACGCAGTATTTT	CASSDQGAIWGTQYF
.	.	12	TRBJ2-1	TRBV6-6	TGTGCCAGCAGTTACCGGGACATGGGGAAGTTCTTC	CASSYRDMGKFF
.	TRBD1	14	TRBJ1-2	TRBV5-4	TGTGCCAGCAGCTCCCCGGGACAGGCCTATGGCTACACCTTC	CASSSPGQAYGYTF
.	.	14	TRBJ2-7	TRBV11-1	TGTGCCACAAGTGGGGCCCTCAGCTCCTACGAGCAGTACTTC	CATSGALSSYEQYF
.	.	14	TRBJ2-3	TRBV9	TGTGCCAGCAGCGTAGGCGGTTTCACAGATACGCAGTATTTT	CASSVGGFTDTQYF
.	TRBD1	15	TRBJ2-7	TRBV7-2	TGTGCCAGCAGCTTAGGCCCTACAGGGGGCTACGAGCAGTACTTC	CASSLGPTGGYEQYF
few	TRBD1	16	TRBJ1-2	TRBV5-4	TGTGCCAGCAGCTTGTCCGGGACAGGGACAAACTATGGCTACACCTTC	CASSLSGTGTNYGYTF
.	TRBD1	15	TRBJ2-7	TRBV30	TGTGCCTGGAGTGTACTGACAGGGGGTAGGGACGAGCAGTACTTC	CAWSVLTGGRDEQYF
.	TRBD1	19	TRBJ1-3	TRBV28	TGTGCCAGCAGTTTACCGGGACAGGGGACCGGCTTTTCTGGAAACACCATATATTTT	CASSLPGQGTGFSGNTIYF
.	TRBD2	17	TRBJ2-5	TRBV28	TGTGCCAGCAGTTCCTTTCTCGGGACTAGCAAACAAGAGACCCAGTACTTC	CASSSFLGTSKQETQYF
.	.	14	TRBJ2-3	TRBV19	TGTGCCAGTTCTATCCGGACTAGCACAGATACGCAGTATTTT	CASSIRTSTDTQYF
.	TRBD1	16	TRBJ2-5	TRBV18	TGTGCCAGCTCACCAACGGGAAGGACAGGGAAAGAGACCCAGTACTTC	CASSPTGRTGKETQYF
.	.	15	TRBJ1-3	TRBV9	TGTGCCAGCAGCCCACAGGGCCGGGGGGTGACGACCATATATTTT	CASSPQGRGVTTIYF
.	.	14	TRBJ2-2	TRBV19	TGTGCCAGTAGCCGGTCTTCTAACACCGGGGAGCTGTTTTTT	CASSRSSNTGELFF
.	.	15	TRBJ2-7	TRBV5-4	TGTGCCAGCAGCCCACTAGCCCAGGGCTCCTACGAGCAGTACTTC	CASSPLAQGSYEQYF
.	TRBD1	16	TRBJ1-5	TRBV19	TGTGCCAGTAGTATAGGATGGGGACAGGGGGGTCAGCCCCAGCATTTT	CASSIGWGQGGQPQHF
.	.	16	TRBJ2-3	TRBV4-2	TGTGCCAGCAGCCCATTCCCTAGGCCAAGCACAGATACGCAGTATTTT	CASSPFPRPSTDTQYF
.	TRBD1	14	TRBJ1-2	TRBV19	TGTGCCACCCGGTACAAGGACAGGAACTATGGCTACACCTTC	CATRYKDRNYGYTF